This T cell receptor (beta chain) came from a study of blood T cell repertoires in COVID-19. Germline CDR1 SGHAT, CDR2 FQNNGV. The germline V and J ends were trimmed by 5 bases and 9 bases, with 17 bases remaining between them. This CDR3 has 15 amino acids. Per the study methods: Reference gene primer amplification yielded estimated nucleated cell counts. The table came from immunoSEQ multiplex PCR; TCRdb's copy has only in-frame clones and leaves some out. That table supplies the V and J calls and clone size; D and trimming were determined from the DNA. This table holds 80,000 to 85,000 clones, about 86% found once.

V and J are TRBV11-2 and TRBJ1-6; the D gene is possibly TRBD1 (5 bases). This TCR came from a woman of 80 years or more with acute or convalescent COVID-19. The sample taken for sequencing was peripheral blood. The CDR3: CASSPRVRGSSPLHF. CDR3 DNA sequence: TGTGCCAGCAGCCCCCGAGTTAGGGGCTCTTCACCCCTCCACTTT.